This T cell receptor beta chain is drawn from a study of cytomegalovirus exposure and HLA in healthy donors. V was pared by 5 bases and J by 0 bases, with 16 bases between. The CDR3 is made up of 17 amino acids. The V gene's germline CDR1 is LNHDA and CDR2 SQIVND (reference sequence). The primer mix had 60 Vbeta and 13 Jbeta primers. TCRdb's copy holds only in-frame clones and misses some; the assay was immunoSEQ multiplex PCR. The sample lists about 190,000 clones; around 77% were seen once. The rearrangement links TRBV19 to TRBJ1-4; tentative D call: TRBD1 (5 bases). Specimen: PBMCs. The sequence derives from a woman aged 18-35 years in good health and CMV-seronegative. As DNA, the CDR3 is TGTGCCAGTAGTCGTCGGGGGAAAGGATCAACTAATGAAAAACTGTTTTTT. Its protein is CASSRRGKGSTNEKLFF.